These 12 T cell receptor beta chains share one sample of origin, sequenced in a study of shared clonotypes between healthy human individuals. The repertoire was sequenced with immunoSEQ multiplex PCR; TCRdb's copy has only in-frame clones and lacks some. This sample yields about 710,000 clones, of which less than 80% are seen a single time; more than 1.5% belongs to the top ten. Specimen: memory CD4+ T cells sorted from blood. As for subset: CD45RA-negative fraction. These receptors originate from a woman aged 25-40 years in good health.

On this clone: This CDR3 is also generated by other DNA sequences in the sample. The chain combines TRBV6-6 with TRBJ2-3; no definite D call. The CDR3 runs 13 residues. Germline V gives CDR1 MNHNY, CDR2 SVGAGI (reference sequence). V gave up 2 bases and J gave up 6 bases, with 9 bases separating them. CDR3 protein: CASSYPPEDTQYF. CDR3 DNA: TGTGCCAGCAGTTACCCTCCTGAGGATACGCAGTATTTT.

On this clone: The same CDR3 also results from other DNA sequences found in this sample. This sequence joins TRBV5-1 and TRBJ2-7, with D possibly TRBD2 on 5 matching bases. The CDR3 covers 13 residues. The germline V gene has CDR1 SGHRS and CDR2 YFSETQ. V was trimmed by 2 bases and J by 2 bases, leaving 8 bases between them. This chain's CDR3 is CASSLAATYEQYF. The CDR3 DNA reads TGCGCCAGCAGCTTAGCGGCGACCTACGAGCAGTACTTC.

For this clone: With a much larger clone just one base away, this may be a read error. The sample holds other DNA sequences that translate to the same CDR3. The chain combines TRBV11-2 with TRBJ1-5, with D unclear. V lost 2 bases and J 0 bases, leaving 2 bases between the germline ends. Germline V gives CDR1 SGHAT, CDR2 FQNNGV. The CDR3 covers 13 residues. As DNA, the CDR3 is TGTGCCAGCAGCTTAAATAGCAATCAGCCCCAGCATTTT. Translation gives CASSLNSNQPQHF.

The J gene is TRBJ2-5, the V gene TRBV5-6, with D maybe TRBD1 (5 bases). The CDR3 consists of 14 residues. The V gene's germline CDR1 is SGHDT and CDR2 YYEEEE. V was shortened by 4 bases and J by 2 bases, with 12 bases between the two germline ends. Here the CDR3 DNA reads TGTGCCAGCAGCCCCGACAGAAAACAAGAGACCCAGTACTTC. This gives the protein CASSPDRKQETQYF.

Remarks on this clone: Additional DNA sequences in this sample encode the identical CDR3. V gene TRBV19 combines with J gene TRBJ2-2; D may be TRBD1 (5 bases). V was cut by 5 bases and J by 7 bases, with 11 bases left in between. The CDR3 totals 13 residues. Germline CDR1 LNHDA, CDR2 SQIVND (reference sequence). The CDR3 DNA reads as TGTGCCAGTAGTCCTCAGGGCGGCGGGGAGCTGTTTTTT. Residues: CASSPQGGGELFF. Full variable domain (missing parts from reference TRBV19 and TRBJ2-2): DGGITQSPKYLFRKEGQNVTLSCEQNLNHDAMYWYRQDPGQGLRLIYYSQIVNDFQKGDIAEGYSVSREKKESFPLTVTSAQKNPTAFYLCASSPQGGGELFFGEGSRLTVL.

The chain carries TRBV5-1 and TRBJ2-1; 13 bases fit TRBD2. This CDR3 region has 14 residues. With 3 bases clipped from V and 10 bases from J, the junction kept 4 bases outside the gene matches. Germline V CDR1 and CDR2: SGHRS, YFSETQ. The DNA of the CDR3 is TGCGCCAGCAGCTCCGGGACTAGCGGGATCGAGCAGTTCTTC. Translated, it gives CASSSGTSGIEQFF.

The chain uses TRBV6-5 and TRBJ2-2; unclear D gene. V was pared by 2 bases and J by 3 bases, with 7 bases between. CDR3 length: 14 residues. Germline CDR1 MNHEY, CDR2 SVGAGI. In DNA, the CDR3 is TGTGCCAGCAGTTACGGAAGCGACACCGGGGAGCTGTTTTTT. Amino acid sequence: CASSYGSDTGELFF.

This clone was observed a handful of times. The rearrangement joins TRBV4-2 to TRBJ2-2; no clear D. The CDR3 spans 15 residues. The germline CDR1 and CDR2 sequences are LGHNA and YNFKEQ. V was trimmed by 0 bases and J by 4 bases, leaving 9 bases between them. The CDR3 loop reads CASSQEARTTGELFF. Here the CDR3 DNA reads TGTGCCAGCAGCCAAGAGGCTAGAACCACCGGGGAGCTGTTTTTT.

As for this clone: This may come from a read error, since a much larger clone is one base off. Other DNA sequences in the same sample also yield this CDR3. The rearrangement joins TRBV5-4 to TRBJ2-5, with a tentative D call TRBD2 (6 bases). V was shortened by 0 bases and J by 5 bases, with 8 bases between the two germline ends. Germline CDR1 SGHNT, CDR2 YYREEE (reference sequence). The CDR3 consists of 13 residues. The CDR3 is CASSLGGDETQYF. In DNA, the CDR3 is TGTGCCAGCAGCTTGGGGGGGGATGAGACCCAGTACTTC.

The CDR3 spells CASRHRDRWINNEQFF. The CDR3 coding sequence is TGTGCCAGCAGACACCGGGACAGGTGGATTAACAATGAGCAGTTCTTC. V and J are TRBV28 and TRBJ2-1; TRBD1 matches at 8 bases. The V and J ends lost 6 bases and 5 bases, in that order; junction bases with no gene match: 12. CDR3 length: 16 amino acids. Per germline, CDR1 MDHEN and CDR2 SYDVKM.

V and J are TRBV30 and TRBJ2-1; weak D call: TRBD1 (6 bases). The CDR3 is made up of 15 amino acids. V lost 3 bases to trimming and J lost 13 bases, with 25 bases between them. Germline lookup yields CDR1 GTSNPN and CDR2 SVGIG (reference sequence). The CDR3 nucleotides are TGTGCCTGGAGCGTAACAGGGAATCCCCTCCCATCTCAGTTCTTC. This codes for CAWSVTGNPLPSQFF. Full variable domain (missing parts from reference TRBV30 and TRBJ2-1): SQTIHQWPATLVQPVGSPLSLECTVEGTSNPNLYWYRQAAGRGLQLLFYSVGIGQISSEVPQNLSASRPQDRQFILSSKKLLLSDSGFYLCAWSVTGNPLPSQFFGPGTRLTVL.

The chain combines TRBV2 with TRBJ2-7; the D gene is possibly TRBD2 (6 bases). The V and J ends lost 3 bases and 0 bases respectively, with 12 bases between them. The CDR3 loop spans 15 amino acids. The germline V gene encodes CDR1 SNHLY and CDR2 FYNNEI. CDR3 nucleotide sequence: TGTGCCAGCAGTGACTCTAGCGCTGGCTCCTACGAGCAGTACTTC. Translating gives CASSDSSAGSYEQYF. Full variable domain (missing parts from reference TRBV2 and TRBJ2-7): EPEVTQTPSHQVTQMGQEVILRCVPISNHLYFYWYRQILGQKVEFLVSFYNNEISEKSEIFDDQFSVERPDGSNFTLKIRSTKLEDSAMYFCASSDSSAGSYEQYFGPGTRLTVT.